The 17 T cell receptor beta chains presented below share a single source sample, sequenced in a study of CD8 T cells in Susac syndrome. An amount of RNA that ranged from roughly 0.45 to 1 ug was reverse transcribed with random hexamers. TCRdb independently ran MiXCR on the immunoSEQ multiplex PCR reads; one entry per CDR3 protein. The sample shows roughly 400,000 distinct CDR3 sequences, around 83% of them seen only once. The sequenced sample consisted of CD8+ T cells from PBMCs. Every receptor here comes from a human donor with multiple sclerosis.

The chain recombines TRBV27 with TRBJ2-7, with 9 nucleotides matching TRBD2. CDR1 and CDR2 from the germline V gene are MNHEY and SMNVEV (reference sequence). V was clipped by 3 bases and J by 5 bases; unmatched bases: 14. The CDR3 sequence is 17 residues long. CDR3: CASSLGYGREGLDEQYF. CDR3 DNA sequence: TGTGCCAGCAGTTTGGGGTACGGGCGGGAGGGCCTGGACGAGCAGTACTTC.

The J gene is TRBJ1-1, the V gene TRBV30; 10 bases line up with TRBD1. This CDR3 has 12 amino acids. The germline CDR1 and CDR2 sequences are GTSNPN and SVGIG (reference sequence). The ends lost 4 bases at V and 10 bases at J; junction bases unmatched: 6. This CDR3 reads CAWIDRGLIAFF. The CDR3 bases are TGTGCCTGGATCGACAGGGGGCTCATAGCTTTCTTT. Full variable domain (rest looked up from reference TRBV30 and TRBJ1-1): SQTIHQWPATLVQPVGSPLSLECTVEGTSNPNLYWYRQAAGRGLQLLFYSVGIGQISSEVPQNLSASRPQDRQFILSSKKLLLSDSGFYLCAWIDRGLIAFFGQGTRLTVV.

The J gene is TRBJ1-1, the V gene TRBV5-1, with D uncertain. V was pared by 4 bases and J by 1 base, with 14 bases between. The CDR3 length is 15 residues. The germline CDR1 and CDR2 sequences are SGHRS and YFSETQ. For the CDR3, the DNA is TGCGCCAGCAGCCAGGAGGAGGAAAAGAACACTGAAGCTTTCTTT. Amino acids: CASSQEEEKNTEAFF.

The V and J genes are TRBV2 and TRBJ2-5; 9 bases line up with TRBD1. J was trimmed by 5 bases and V by 3 bases; bases with no gene match: 10. CDR1 SNHLY and CDR2 FYNNEI come from the germline V gene. The CDR3 has 16 residues. The CDR3 spells CASSDAFDRGWETQYF. In DNA, the CDR3 is TGTGCCAGCAGTGATGCGTTCGACAGGGGGTGGGAGACCCAGTACTTC.

This clonotype appeared once. The V and J genes are TRBV7-9 and TRBJ1-3; TRBD1 agrees at 8 bases. In germline, CDR1 is SEHNR, CDR2 FQNEAQ (reference sequence). J gave up 2 bases and V 3 bases, and 6 bases lay outside the gene matches. This CDR3 region has 16 residues. The CDR3 here is CASSLDRELTGNTIYF. The CDR3 DNA is TGTGCCAGCAGCTTGGACAGGGAGTTAACTGGAAACACCATATATTTT. The full variable domain, with the rest looked up from reference TRBV7-9 and TRBJ1-3, is DTGVSQNPRHKITKRGQNVTFRCDPISEHNRLYWYRQTLGQGPEFLTYFQNEAQLEKSRLLSDRFSAERPKGSFSTLEIQRTEQGDSAMYLCASSLDRELTGNTIYFGEGSWLTVV.

This chain links TRBV7-2 with TRBJ2-1, with a possible D match to TRBD1 (6 bases). V dropped 6 bases and J dropped 4 bases, with 25 bases sitting between them. Looked up from germline, CDR1 is SGHTA and CDR2 is FQGNSA. The CDR3 is made up of 18 amino acids. CDR3 coding DNA: TGTGCCAGCAGTCTTTACCCCCCCGGGACACCTAAATACAATGAGCAGTTCTTC. Its protein product is CASSLYPPGTPKYNEQFF.

The chain joins TRBV2 to TRBJ1-2, with D possibly TRBD1 on 5 matching bases. V dropped 6 bases and J dropped 2 bases, with 13 bases sitting between them. The V gene's germline CDR1 is SNHLY and CDR2 FYNNEI. The CDR3 covers 14 residues. The CDR3 DNA follows: TGTGCCAGCAGGGGGAGGGACTGGAACTATGGCTACACCTTC. This encodes CASRGRDWNYGYTF.

The V call is TRBV27, the J call TRBJ2-6, with a possible D match to TRBD1 (6 bases). This CDR3 has 17 amino acids. The germline gives CDR1 MNHEY, CDR2 SMNVEV (reference sequence). Between the trimmed V and J ends, which lost 5 bases and 0 bases, there was a span of 14 bases. DNA for the CDR3: TGTGCCAGCAGTATCGGGACATCAGTCTCTGGGGCCAACGTCCTGACTTTC. Translated: CASSIGTSVSGANVLTF. Supplemented by reference TRBV27 and TRBJ2-6, the full variable domain reads EAQVTQNPRYLITVTGKKLTVTCSQNMNHEYMSWYRQDPGLGLRQIYYSMNVEVTDKGDVPEGYKVSRKEKRNFPLILESPSPNQTSLYFCASSIGTSVSGANVLTFGAGSRLTVL.

This clonotype came up a few times. J is TRBJ1-2 and V is TRBV6-1; TRBD1 aligns across 8 bases. Germline V gene data show CDR1 as MNHNS and CDR2 as SASEGT. CDR3 size: 12 residues. The J segment lost 2 bases and the V segment lost 9 bases, leaving 2 bases of the junction unmatched. CDR3 residues: CASWTGNYGYTF. In DNA, the CDR3 is TGTGCCAGTTGGACAGGGAACTATGGCTACACCTTC.

The chain combines TRBV18 with TRBJ2-2; 11 bases map to TRBD2. The germline V gene encodes CDR1 KGHSH and CDR2 LQKENI. Trimming at V came to 3 bases and at J to 7 bases, leaving 4 bases not matched to a gene. The CDR3 runs to 15 residues. CDR3 DNA sequence: TGTGCCAGCTCACCCACTAGCGGGAGCTTCGGGGAGCTGTTTTTT. As protein: CASSPTSGSFGELFF.

This chain joins TRBV4-2 and TRBJ2-1; TRBD1 is a possible D gene (5 bases). In germline, CDR1 is LGHNA, CDR2 YNFKEQ. V lost 0 bases and J lost 3, with 15 bases in between. This CDR3 spans 17 amino acids. The CDR3 here is CASSQDSGIVFYNEQFF. The CDR3 DNA reads TGTGCCAGCAGCCAAGACTCAGGGATAGTCTTCTACAATGAGCAGTTCTTC.

This clonotype appeared a few times. The chain links TRBV11-2 to TRBJ2-7; 9 bases match TRBD1. The CDR3 sequence is 15 residues long. CDR1 and CDR2 from the germline V gene are SGHAT and FQNNGV. V lost 1 base to trimming and J lost 0 bases; unmatched junction nucleotides: 1. CDR3 in DNA: TGTGCCAGCAGCTTAGGGGGACAGGGCTCCTACGAGCAGTACTTC. This sequence encodes CASSLGGQGSYEQYF.

The chain couples TRBV5-6 to TRBJ1-1; tentatively, D is TRBD1 (5 bases). Per germline, CDR1 SGHDT and CDR2 YYEEEE. V dropped 4 bases and J dropped 5 bases, with 15 bases sitting between them. The length of the CDR3 is 14 residues. The CDR3 DNA reads as TGTGCCAGCAGCGACGGCGGGGGTGGGACTGAAGCTTTCTTT. Protein product: CASSDGGGGTEAFF.

The V and J genes are TRBV24-1 and TRBJ1-2; TRBD1 aligns across 7 bases. CDR3 length: 14 residues. J was trimmed by 4 bases and V by 4 bases; bases with no gene match: 5. The germline V gene encodes CDR1 KGHDR and CDR2 SFDVKD. CDR3 sequence (DNA): TGTGCCACCAGTGACCGGGACAGACCCTATGGCTACACCTTC. It is translated as CATSDRDRPYGYTF.

The rearrangement joins TRBV12-3 or TRBV12-4 to TRBJ1-5; no reliable D call. V was pared by 7 bases and J by 0 bases, with 13 bases between. The CDR3 contains 15 residues. The CDR3 loop is CASTDHPYSNQPQHF. DNA of the CDR3: TGTGCCAGCACCGACCACCCATATAGCAATCAGCCCCAGCATTTT.

Only one count was recorded for this clonotype. This chain links TRBV5-1 with TRBJ1-5; a possible D gene is TRBD1 (6 bases). Trimming pared 3 bases from V and 0 bases from J, leaving 7 bases between. The length of the CDR3 is 14 residues. CDR1 is SGHRS, CDR2 YFSETQ, per germline. The CDR3 nucleotides read TGCGCCAGCAGCTCAGGGGATAGCAATCAGCCCCAGCATTTT. It translates to CASSSGDSNQPQHF.

The chain employs TRBV4-1 and TRBJ1-4; D perhaps matches TRBD1 (5 bases). Germline CDR1 MGHRA, CDR2 YSYEKL. The CDR3 is 17 amino acids. The V gene lost 3 bases and the J gene lost 3 bases, with 17 bases spanning the gap. The chain's CDR3 is CASSQPFGGTANEKLFF. As DNA, the CDR3 is TGCGCCAGCAGCCAGCCTTTTGGGGGAACGGCTAATGAAAAACTGTTTTTT.